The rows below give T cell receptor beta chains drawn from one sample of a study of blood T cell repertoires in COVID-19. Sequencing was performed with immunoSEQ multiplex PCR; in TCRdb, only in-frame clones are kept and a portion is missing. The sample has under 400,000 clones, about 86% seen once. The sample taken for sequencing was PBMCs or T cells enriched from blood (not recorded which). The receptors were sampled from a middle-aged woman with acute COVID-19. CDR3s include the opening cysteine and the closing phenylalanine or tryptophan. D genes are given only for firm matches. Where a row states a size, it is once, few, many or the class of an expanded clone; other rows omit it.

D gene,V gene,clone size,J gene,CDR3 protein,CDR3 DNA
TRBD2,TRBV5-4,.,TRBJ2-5,CASSSSSGSRTETQYF,TGTGCCAGCAGCTCCTCTAGCGGGAGTAGGACAGAGACCCAGTACTTC
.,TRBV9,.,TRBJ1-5,CASSALDSSVEPQHF,TGTGCCAGCAGCGCGCTGGACAGCTCGGTAGAGCCCCAGCATTTT
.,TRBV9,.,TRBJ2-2,CASSVGSGANTGELFF,TGTGCCAGCAGCGTAGGTAGCGGCGCGAACACCGGGGAGCTGTTTTTT
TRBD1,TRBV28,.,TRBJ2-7,CASSTRDSHYEQYF,TGTGCCAGCAGCACCCGGGACAGTCACTACGAGCAGTACTTC
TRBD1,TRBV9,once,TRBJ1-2,CASSVGGRGTHGYTF,TGTGCCAGCAGCGTAGGTGGCAGGGGGACCCATGGCTACACCTTC
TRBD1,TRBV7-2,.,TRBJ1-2,CASSLGGGQEYGYTF,TGTGCCAGCAGCTTAGGGGGGGGACAGGAGTATGGCTACACCTTC
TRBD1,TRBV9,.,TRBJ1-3,CASSVGTGDSGNTIYF,TGTGCCAGCAGCGTTGGGACAGGGGATAGTGGAAACACCATATATTTT
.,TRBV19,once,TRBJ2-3,CASSIGFWGRGTDTQYF,TGTGCCAGTAGTATCGGATTTTGGGGCAGGGGCACAGATACGCAGTATTTT
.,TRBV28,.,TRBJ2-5,CASSYTGKGYQETQYF,TGTGCCAGCAGCTACACAGGGAAGGGGTACCAAGAGACCCAGTACTTC
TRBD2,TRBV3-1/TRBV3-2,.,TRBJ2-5,CASSPGGSARLQETQYF,TGTGCCAGCAGCCCGGGGGGTAGCGCCCGTCTTCAAGAGACCCAGTACTTC
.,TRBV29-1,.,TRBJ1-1,CSVRGGTTEAFF,TGCAGCGTGAGGGGGGGGACCACTGAAGCTTTCTTT
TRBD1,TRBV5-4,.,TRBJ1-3,CASSLVTGGRNTIYF,TGTGCCAGCAGCTTGGTGACAGGGGGTAGAAACACCATATATTTT
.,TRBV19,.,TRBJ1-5,CASSIDRGYSNQPQHF,TGTGCCAGTAGTATAGATCGGGGTTATAGCAATCAGCCCCAGCATTTT
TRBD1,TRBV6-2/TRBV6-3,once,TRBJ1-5,CASSSGGPQPQHF,TGTGCCAGCAGCTCAGGGGGCCCTCAGCCCCAGCATTTT